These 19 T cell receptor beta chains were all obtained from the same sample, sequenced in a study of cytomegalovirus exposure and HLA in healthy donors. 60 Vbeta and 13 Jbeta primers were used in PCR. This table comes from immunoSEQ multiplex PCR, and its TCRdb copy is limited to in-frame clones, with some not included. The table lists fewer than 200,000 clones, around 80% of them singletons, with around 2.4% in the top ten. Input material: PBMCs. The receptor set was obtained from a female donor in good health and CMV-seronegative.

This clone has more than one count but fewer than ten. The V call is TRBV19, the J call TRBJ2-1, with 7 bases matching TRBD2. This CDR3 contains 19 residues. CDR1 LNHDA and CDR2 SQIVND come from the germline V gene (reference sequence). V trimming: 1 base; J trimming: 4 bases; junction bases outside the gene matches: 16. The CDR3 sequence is CASSIGRVSGRGSYNEQFF. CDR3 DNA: TGTGCCAGTAGTATAGGGAGAGTCAGCGGGCGGGGGAGTTACAATGAGCAGTTCTTC.

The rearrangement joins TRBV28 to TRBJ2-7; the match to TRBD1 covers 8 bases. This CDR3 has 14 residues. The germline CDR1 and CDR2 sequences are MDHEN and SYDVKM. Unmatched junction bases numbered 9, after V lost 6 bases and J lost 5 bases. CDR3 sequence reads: CASRGQGASHEQYF. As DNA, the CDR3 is TGTGCCAGCAGGGGGCAGGGGGCGTCCCACGAGCAGTACTTC.

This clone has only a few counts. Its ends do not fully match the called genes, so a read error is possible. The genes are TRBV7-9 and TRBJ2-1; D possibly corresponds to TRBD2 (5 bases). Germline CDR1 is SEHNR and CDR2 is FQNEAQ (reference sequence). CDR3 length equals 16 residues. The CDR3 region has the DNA TGTTCCAGCCTCTCGGATTCCTCTCGGGATATTAGTGAGCAGTTCTTC. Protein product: CSSLSDSSRDISEQFF.

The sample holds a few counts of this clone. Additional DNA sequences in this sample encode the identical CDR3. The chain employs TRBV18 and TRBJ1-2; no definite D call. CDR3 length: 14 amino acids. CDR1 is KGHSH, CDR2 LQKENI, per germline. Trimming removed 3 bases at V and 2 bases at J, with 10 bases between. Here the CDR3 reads CASSPGRGNYGYTF. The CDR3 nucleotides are TGTGCCAGCTCACCGGGTCGCGGGAACTATGGCTACACCTTC.

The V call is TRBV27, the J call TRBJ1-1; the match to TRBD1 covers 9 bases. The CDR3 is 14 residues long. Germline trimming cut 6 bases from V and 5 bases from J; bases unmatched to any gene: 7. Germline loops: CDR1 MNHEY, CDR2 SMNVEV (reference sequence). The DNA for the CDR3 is TGTGCCAGCAGGCTTGGACAGGGGAGGACTGAAGCTTTCTTT. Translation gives CASRLGQGRTEAFF.

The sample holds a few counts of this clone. The DNA for the CDR3 is TGTGCCAGCCGTCGGTCACCGAATGAAAAACTGTTTTTT. Protein sequence: CASRRSPNEKLFF. The chain has TRBV6-1 and TRBJ1-4; unclear D gene. V was pared by 8 bases and J by 5 bases, with 12 bases between. This CDR3 has 13 residues. Germline loops: CDR1 MNHNS, CDR2 SASEGT.

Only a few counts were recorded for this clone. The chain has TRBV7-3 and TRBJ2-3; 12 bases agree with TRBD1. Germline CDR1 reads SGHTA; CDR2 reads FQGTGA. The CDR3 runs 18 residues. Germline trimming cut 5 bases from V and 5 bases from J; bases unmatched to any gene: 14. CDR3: CASSLGTGGWRGEDTQYF. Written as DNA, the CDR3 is TGTGCCAGCAGCCTAGGGACAGGGGGCTGGCGGGGAGAAGATACGCAGTATTTT.

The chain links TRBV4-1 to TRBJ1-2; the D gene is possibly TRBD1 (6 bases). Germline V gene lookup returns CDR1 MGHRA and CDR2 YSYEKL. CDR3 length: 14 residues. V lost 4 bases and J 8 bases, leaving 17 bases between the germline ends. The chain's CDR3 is CASSPPTGLSGYTF. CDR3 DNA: TGCGCCAGCAGCCCCCCGACAGGCTTGAGCGGCTACACCTTC.

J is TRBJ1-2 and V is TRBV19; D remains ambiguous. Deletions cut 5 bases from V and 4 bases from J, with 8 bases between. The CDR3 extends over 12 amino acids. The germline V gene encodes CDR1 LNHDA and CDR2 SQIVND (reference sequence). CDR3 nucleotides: TGTGCCAGTAGTGGTAACTTCTATGGCTACACCTTC. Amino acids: CASSGNFYGYTF.

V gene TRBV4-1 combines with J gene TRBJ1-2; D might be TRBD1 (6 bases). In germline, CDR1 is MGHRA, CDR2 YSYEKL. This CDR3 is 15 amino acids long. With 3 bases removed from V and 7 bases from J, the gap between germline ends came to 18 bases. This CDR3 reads CASSHMTGDFTGYTF. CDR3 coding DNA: TGCGCCAGCAGCCACATGACAGGAGACTTCACTGGCTACACCTTC.

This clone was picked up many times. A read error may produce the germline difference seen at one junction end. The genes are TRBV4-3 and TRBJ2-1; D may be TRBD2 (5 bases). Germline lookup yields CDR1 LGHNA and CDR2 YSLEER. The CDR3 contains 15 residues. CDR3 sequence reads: CASSQDLEAYNEQFF. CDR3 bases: TGCGCCAGCAGCCAAGATTTGGAGGCCTATAATGAGCAGTTCTTC.

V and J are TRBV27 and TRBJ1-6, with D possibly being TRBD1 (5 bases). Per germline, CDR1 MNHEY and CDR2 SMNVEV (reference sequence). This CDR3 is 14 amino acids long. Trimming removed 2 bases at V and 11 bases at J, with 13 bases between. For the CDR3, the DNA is TGTGCCAGCAGTTTAGGGGCAGGGTTTACACCCCTCCACTTT. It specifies CASSLGAGFTPLHF.

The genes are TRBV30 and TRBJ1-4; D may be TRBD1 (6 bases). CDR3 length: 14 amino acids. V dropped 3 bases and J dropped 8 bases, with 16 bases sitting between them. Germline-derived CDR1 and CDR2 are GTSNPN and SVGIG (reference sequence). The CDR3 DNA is TGTGCCTGGAGGGAGGACAGCGCTAGAGAAAAACTGTTTTTT. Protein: CAWREDSAREKLFF.

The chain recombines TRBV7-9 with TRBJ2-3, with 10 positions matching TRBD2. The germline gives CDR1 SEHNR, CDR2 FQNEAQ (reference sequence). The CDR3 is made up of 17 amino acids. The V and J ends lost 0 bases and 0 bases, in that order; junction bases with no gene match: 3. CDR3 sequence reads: CASSLARTSGSTDTQYF. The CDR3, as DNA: TGTGCCAGCAGCTTAGCGCGGACTAGCGGAAGCACAGATACGCAGTATTTT.

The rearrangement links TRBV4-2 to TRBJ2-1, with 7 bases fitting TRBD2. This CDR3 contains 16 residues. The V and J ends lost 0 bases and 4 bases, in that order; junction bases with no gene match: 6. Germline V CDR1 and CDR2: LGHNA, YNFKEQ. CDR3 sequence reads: CASSQDGGTTYNEQFF. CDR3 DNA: TGTGCCAGCAGCCAAGATGGGGGGACTACATACAATGAGCAGTTCTTC.

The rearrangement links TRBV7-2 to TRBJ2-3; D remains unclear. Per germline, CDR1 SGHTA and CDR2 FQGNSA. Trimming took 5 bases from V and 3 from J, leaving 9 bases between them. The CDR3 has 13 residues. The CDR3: CASSDSGTDTQYF. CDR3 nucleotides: TGTGCCAGCAGCGACTCTGGAACAGATACGCAGTATTTT.

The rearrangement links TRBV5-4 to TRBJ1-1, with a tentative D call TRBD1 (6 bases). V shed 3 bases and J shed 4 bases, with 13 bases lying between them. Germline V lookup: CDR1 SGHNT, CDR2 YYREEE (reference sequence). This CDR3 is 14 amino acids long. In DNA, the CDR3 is TGTGCCAGCAGCTCGGGGGGCAGACCCACTGAAGCTTTCTTT. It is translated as CASSSGGRPTEAFF.

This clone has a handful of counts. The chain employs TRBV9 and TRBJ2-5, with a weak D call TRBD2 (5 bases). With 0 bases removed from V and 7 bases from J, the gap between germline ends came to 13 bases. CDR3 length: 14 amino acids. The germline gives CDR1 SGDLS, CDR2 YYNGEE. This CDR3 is CASSVEVLAGTQYF. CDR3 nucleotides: TGTGCCAGCAGCGTAGAGGTCTTGGCGGGGACCCAGTACTTC.

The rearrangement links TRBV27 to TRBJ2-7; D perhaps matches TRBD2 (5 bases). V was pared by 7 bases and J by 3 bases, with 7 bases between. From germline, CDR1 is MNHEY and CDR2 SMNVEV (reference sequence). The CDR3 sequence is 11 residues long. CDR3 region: CASTEGYEQYF. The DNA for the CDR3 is TGTGCCAGCACCGAGGGCTACGAGCAGTACTTC.